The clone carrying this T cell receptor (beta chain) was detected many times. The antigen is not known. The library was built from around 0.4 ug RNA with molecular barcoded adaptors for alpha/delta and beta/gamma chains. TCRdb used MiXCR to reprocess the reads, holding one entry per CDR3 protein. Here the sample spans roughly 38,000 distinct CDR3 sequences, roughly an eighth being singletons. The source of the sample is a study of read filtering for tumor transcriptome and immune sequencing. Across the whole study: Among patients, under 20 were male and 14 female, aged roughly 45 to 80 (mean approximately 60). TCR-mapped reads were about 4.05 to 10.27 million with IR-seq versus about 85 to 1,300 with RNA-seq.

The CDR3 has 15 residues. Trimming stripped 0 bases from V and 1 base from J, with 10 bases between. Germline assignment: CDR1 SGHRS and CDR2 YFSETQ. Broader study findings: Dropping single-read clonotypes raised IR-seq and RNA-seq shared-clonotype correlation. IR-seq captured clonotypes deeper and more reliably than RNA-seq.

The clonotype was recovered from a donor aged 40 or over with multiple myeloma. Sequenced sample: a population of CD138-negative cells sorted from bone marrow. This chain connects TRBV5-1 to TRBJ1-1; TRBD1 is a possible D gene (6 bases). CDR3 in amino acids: CASSLAPGQNTEAFF. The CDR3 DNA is TGCGCCAGCAGCTTGGCTCCGGGACAGAACACTGAAGCTTTCTTT.